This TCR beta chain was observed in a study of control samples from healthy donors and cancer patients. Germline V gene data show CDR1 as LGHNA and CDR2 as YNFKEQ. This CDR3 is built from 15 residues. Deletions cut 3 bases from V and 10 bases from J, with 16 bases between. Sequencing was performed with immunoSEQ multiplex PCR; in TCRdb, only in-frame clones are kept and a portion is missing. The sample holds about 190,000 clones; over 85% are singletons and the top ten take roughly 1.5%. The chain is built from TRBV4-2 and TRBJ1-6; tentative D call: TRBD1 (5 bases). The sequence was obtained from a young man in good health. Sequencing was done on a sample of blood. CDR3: CASSQTLLGGSPLHF. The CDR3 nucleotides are TGTGCCAGCAGCCAGACCCTCTTGGGGGGATCACCCCTCCACTTT.